Shown below are 28 T cell receptor beta chains from a single sample sequenced in a study of shared clonotypes between healthy human individuals. Method: immunoSEQ multiplex PCR; TCRdb's copy keeps in-frame clones and lacks some. The sample shows more than 850,000 clones, 75% to 80% of them seen only once. Sequenced input: memory CD4+ T cells from PBMCs. As to subset: CD45RA-negative fraction. These receptor sequences come from a man aged 18 to 29 in good health. Some clones in this sample may be carry-over from other donors' samples.

As concerns this clone: The conserved phenylalanine or tryptophan is not found at the CDR3 terminus, so this likely reflects a read error. The rearrangement joins TRBV30 to TRBJ2-7; D not certain. V lost 1 base to trimming and J lost 5 bases, with 6 bases between them. This CDR3 has 11 amino acids. CDR1 and CDR2 from the germline V gene are GTSNPN and SVGIG (reference sequence). CDR3 sequence: CAWSDGDEQYS. The CDR3 DNA reads TGTGCCTGGAGTGATGGCGACGAGCAGTACTCC.

The table lists this clone with a count of one. The V gene is TRBV4-3, the J gene TRBJ2-7; 11 nucleotides line up with TRBD2. Trimming cost V 0 bases and J 2 bases; bases outside gene matches: 6. The CDR3 has 17 residues. Germline CDR1 and CDR2: LGHNA and YSLEER. CDR3: CASSQEASGRPAYEQYF. In DNA form, the CDR3 reads TGCGCCAGCAGCCAAGAGGCTAGCGGGAGGCCGGCCTACGAGCAGTACTTC.

This chain joins TRBV7-8 and TRBJ2-1; no clear D gene. Between the trimmed V and J ends, which lost 6 bases and 2 bases, there was a span of 11 bases. The CDR3 totals 14 residues. The germline CDR1 and CDR2 sequences are SGHVS and FQNEAQ. The DNA of the CDR3 is TGTGCCAGCAGTCCGACTCGTACCTACAATGAGCAGTTCTTC. It codes for CASSPTRTYNEQFF.

The chain couples TRBV9 to TRBJ1-5; D is perhaps TRBD1 (5 bases). Germline assignment: CDR1 SGDLS and CDR2 YYNGEE. This CDR3 has 15 amino acids. Trimming removed 3 bases from V and 1 base from J, with 11 bases in between. This CDR3 is CASSARDGSNQPQHF. Written as DNA, the CDR3 is TGTGCCAGCAGCGCCCGGGACGGAAGCAATCAGCCCCAGCATTTT.

The rearrangement uses TRBV12-5 and TRBJ2-3, with 7 bases fitting TRBD2. Looked up from germline, CDR1 is LGHNT and CDR2 is FRNRAP. This CDR3 comprises 14 residues. Trimming removed 2 bases from V and 4 bases from J; junction bases left unmatched: 3. The CDR3 reads CASGLSGMPDTQYF. DNA of the CDR3: TGTGCTAGTGGTTTGAGCGGGATGCCAGATACGCAGTATTTT.

In its sample, this clone was seen once. The chain has TRBV5-4 and TRBJ2-1, with D maybe TRBD1 (5 bases). The CDR3 length is 13 residues. CDR1 SGHNT and CDR2 YYREEE come from the germline V gene (reference sequence). V shed 4 bases and J shed 2 bases, with 7 bases lying between them. The CDR3 DNA is TGTGCCAGCAGCGGGGCGGCCTACAATGAGCAGTTCTTC. Translating it yields CASSGAAYNEQFF.

V usage is TRBV5-4 and J usage is TRBJ2-1; 9 bases line up with TRBD2. V lost 4 bases, J lost 3 bases, and 11 bases stayed unmatched. This CDR3 contains 17 residues. Per the germline V gene, CDR1 is SGHNT and CDR2 is YYREEE (reference sequence). The CDR3 is CASSPSTSGRLYNEQFF. CDR3 DNA: TGTGCCAGCAGCCCTAGTACGAGCGGGAGGCTCTACAATGAGCAGTTCTTC.

The genes are TRBV28 and TRBJ2-7, with TRBD1 identical over 8 bases. Germline V gene sequence: CDR1 MDHEN, CDR2 SYDVKM. The CDR3 totals 14 residues. V was pared by 8 bases and J by 4 bases, with 10 bases of the junction left unmatched. The CDR3 spells CASLGARGRYEQYF. The DNA for the CDR3 is TGTGCCAGCCTGGGAGCCAGGGGGCGATACGAGCAGTACTTC.

The rearrangement links TRBV18 to TRBJ1-1; D unresolved. The length of the CDR3 is 14 residues. V was shortened by 5 bases and J by 0 bases, with 10 bases between the two germline ends. Per germline, CDR1 KGHSH and CDR2 LQKENI. CDR3 DNA: TGTGCCAGCTCATCTCTCACCCTGAACACTGAAGCTTTCTTT. The encoded protein is CASSSLTLNTEAFF.

The chain has TRBV12-5 and TRBJ2-3; D gene uncertain. Germline V CDR1 and CDR2: LGHNT, FRNRAP. CDR3 length: 14 residues. V was trimmed by 7 bases and J by 0 bases, leaving 11 bases between them. The CDR3: CASAPPTSTDTQYF. As DNA, the CDR3 is TGTGCTAGTGCACCCCCCACTAGCACAGATACGCAGTATTTT.

The J gene is TRBJ1-1, the V gene TRBV7-9; perhaps TRBD1 as D (5 bases). The CDR3 runs to 14 residues. Looked up from germline, CDR1 is SEHNR and CDR2 is FQNEAQ (reference sequence). V lost 6 bases and J 0 bases, leaving 11 bases between the germline ends. The CDR3 reads CASRKRQLNTEAFF. Here the CDR3 DNA reads TGTGCCAGCAGAAAACGACAGCTGAACACTGAAGCTTTCTTT.

The chain joins TRBV5-4 to TRBJ2-7; D call uncertain. The CDR3 consists of 14 residues. V was cut by 1 base and J by 5 bases, with 13 bases left in between. Looked up from germline, CDR1 is SGHNT and CDR2 is YYREEE (reference sequence). The CDR3 nucleotides read TGTGCCAGCAGCTTGTGGTCCGATGGGGACGAGCAGTACTTC. It yields the protein CASSLWSDGDEQYF.

This clone is a singleton in its sample. The chain is built from TRBV7-6 and TRBJ2-2; D remains ambiguous. This CDR3 contains 13 residues. V lost 8 bases, J lost 2 bases, and 9 bases lay in between. Germline CDR1 and CDR2: SGHVS and FNYEAQ. As DNA, the CDR3 is TGTGCCAGCCAACTCCTTAACACCGGGGAGCTGTTTTTT. It yields the protein CASQLLNTGELFF. Supplemented by reference TRBV7-6 and TRBJ2-2, the full variable domain reads GAGVSQSPRYKVTKRGQDVALRCDPISGHVSLYWYRQALGQGPEFLTYFNYEAQQDKSGLPNDRFSAERPEGSISTLTIQRTEQRDSAMYRCASQLLNTGELFFGEGSRLTVL.

The J gene is TRBJ2-3, the V gene TRBV2; D tentatively reads TRBD1 or TRBD2 (5 bases each). Per germline, CDR1 SNHLY and CDR2 FYNNEI. CDR3 length equals 14 residues. Trimming cost V 6 bases and J 4 bases, with 14 bases left between them. As DNA, the CDR3 is TGTGCCAGCAGGGGCGGGTTGGGGCCAGATACGCAGTATTTT. Its protein is CASRGGLGPDTQYF. The complete variable domain, with remaining parts taken from reference TRBV2 and TRBJ2-3, reads EPEVTQTPSHQVTQMGQEVILRCVPISNHLYFYWYRQILGQKVEFLVSFYNNEISEKSEIFDDQFSVERPDGSNFTLKIRSTKLEDSAMYFCASRGGLGPDTQYFGPGTRLTVL.

This chain joins TRBV7-2 and TRBJ1-1; the D is unclear. CDR1 is SGHTA and CDR2 is FQGNSA in the germline V gene. With 8 bases removed from V and 3 bases from J, the gap between germline ends came to 10 bases. The CDR3 runs to 12 residues. CDR3 sequence: CASARFDTEAFF. The CDR3 nucleotides are TGTGCCAGCGCACGGTTCGACACTGAAGCTTTCTTT.

The chain recombines TRBV30 with TRBJ2-2; possibly TRBD1 or TRBD2 for D (5 bases each). Between the trimmed V and J ends, which lost 8 bases and 6 bases, there was a span of 22 bases. Germline lookup yields CDR1 GTSNPN and CDR2 SVGIG (reference sequence). There are 15 residues in the CDR3. The DNA for the CDR3 is TGTGCCGGGGCGCTAGGCGGGTCCTGGGCCGGGGAGCTGTTTTTT. Protein sequence: CAGALGGSWAGELFF.

Many counts were recorded for this clone. Other DNA sequences in the sample encode the same CDR3. The chain uses TRBV5-1 and TRBJ2-5; the D gene is possibly TRBD2 (6 bases). The CDR3 is made up of 14 amino acids. The V gene lost 0 bases and the J gene lost 2 bases, with 8 bases spanning the gap. The germline V gene has CDR1 SGHRS and CDR2 YFSETQ. The CDR3 DNA reads TGCGCCAGCAGCTTGGGGAGCGGGCAAGAGACCCAGTACTTC. Protein: CASSLGSGQETQYF. Variable domain in full (rest from reference TRBV5-1 and TRBJ2-5): KAGVTQTPRYLIKTRGQQVTLSCSPISGHRSVSWYQQTPGQGLQFLFEYFSETQRNKGNFPGRFSGRQFSNSRSEMNVSTLELGDSALYLCASSLGSGQETQYFGPGTRLLVL.

The chain combines TRBV5-1 with TRBJ1-1; perhaps TRBD1 as D (5 bases). This CDR3 comprises 12 residues. Deletions cut 0 bases from V and 8 bases from J, with 8 bases between. Germline CDR1 and CDR2: SGHRS and YFSETQ. In DNA form, the CDR3 reads TGCGCCAGCAGCTTGGAGGGGAACGAAGCTTTCTTT. Translating it yields CASSLEGNEAFF.

The rearrangement joins TRBV29-1 to TRBJ1-1, with a tentative D call TRBD1 (6 bases). The V gene lost 7 bases and the J gene lost 8 bases, with 11 bases spanning the gap. This CDR3 has 10 amino acids. Germline V CDR1 and CDR2: SQVTM, ANQGSEA. The CDR3 region is CSARTGEAFF. The CDR3 bases are TGCAGCGCGAGAACAGGGGAAGCTTTCTTT. Full variable domain (remainder filled in from reference TRBV29-1 and TRBJ1-1): SAVISQKPSRDICQRGTSLTIQCQVDSQVTMMFWYRQQPGQSLTLIATANQGSEATYESGFVIDKFPISRPNLTFSTLTVSNMSPEDSSIYLCSARTGEAFFGQGTRLTVV.

The V gene is TRBV21-1, the J gene TRBJ1-5; no DNA check was done on the table's D call, TRBD1. TRBV21-1 is an annotated pseudogene. The CDR3 covers 16 residues. Here the CDR3 reads CASSKAGRHSNQPQHF. For the CDR3, the DNA is TGTGCCAGCAGCAAAGCGGGCAGACATAGCAATCAGCCCCAGCATTTT.

The chain has TRBV4-2 and TRBJ2-2, with 8 positions matching TRBD1. V was pared by 1 base and J by 6 bases, with 4 bases of the junction left unmatched. The CDR3 is made up of 15 amino acids. The germline V gene encodes CDR1 LGHNA and CDR2 YNFKEQ. In DNA form, the CDR3 reads TGTGCCAGCAGCCAAGGGCAGGGGGCAGCCGGGGAGCTGTTTTTT. This encodes CASSQGQGAAGELFF.

The chain combines TRBV6-1 with TRBJ2-3, with TRBD2 matching 8 bases. The CDR3 spans 18 residues. Germline-derived CDR1 and CDR2 are MNHNS and SASEGT. Losses at the gene ends were 1 base for V and 0 bases for J; bases not matched to a gene: 9. CDR3 sequence: CASSEGLLAGFSTDTQYF. In DNA form, the CDR3 reads TGTGCCAGCAGTGAAGGGCTCTTAGCGGGGTTCAGCACAGATACGCAGTATTTT.

This chain joins TRBV5-1 and TRBJ2-5; possible D gene TRBD2, 5 bases. V lost 0 bases to trimming and J lost 2 bases, with 14 bases between them. Per the germline V gene, CDR1 is SGHRS and CDR2 is YFSETQ. The CDR3 extends over 16 amino acids. The CDR3 here is CASSLASGLGQETQYF. CDR3 bases: TGCGCCAGCAGCTTGGCCTCAGGACTGGGGCAAGAGACCCAGTACTTC. Full variable domain (outside the CDR3, taken from reference TRBV5-1 and TRBJ2-5): KAGVTQTPRYLIKTRGQQVTLSCSPISGHRSVSWYQQTPGQGLQFLFEYFSETQRNKGNFPGRFSGRQFSNSRSEMNVSTLELGDSALYLCASSLASGLGQETQYFGPGTRLLVL.

The chain has TRBV9 and TRBJ1-1; D is ambiguous. The CDR3 has 13 residues. V dropped 0 bases and J dropped 4 bases, with 7 bases sitting between them. Looked up from germline, CDR1 is SGDLS and CDR2 is YYNGEE. CDR3 amino acids: CASSVAPSTEAFF. CDR3 sequence (DNA): TGTGCCAGCAGCGTAGCTCCGAGCACTGAAGCTTTCTTT.

This chain joins TRBV5-1 and TRBJ2-3, with TRBD2 as a possible D gene (7 bases). The CDR3 spans 14 residues. With 7 bases removed from V and 3 bases from J, the gap between germline ends came to 15 bases. Germline assignment: CDR1 SGHRS and CDR2 YFSETQ. The CDR3, as DNA: TGCGCCAGCTCGGGGGGCGCGAAGACAGATACGCAGTATTTT. This codes for CASSGGAKTDTQYF.

The CDR3 here is CASSSGRVFYEQYF. As DNA, the CDR3 is TGTGCCAGCAGTTCCGGCAGGGTTTTTTACGAGCAGTACTTC. J is TRBJ2-7 and V is TRBV28, with D perhaps matching TRBD1 (5 bases). The germline V gene has CDR1 MDHEN and CDR2 SYDVKM. The CDR3 is made up of 14 amino acids. The ends were cut back, 4 bases at V and 4 bases at J, with 14 bases in the middle.

The chain joins TRBV19 to TRBJ1-2; D possibly corresponds to TRBD1 (5 bases). Germline V gene data show CDR1 as LNHDA and CDR2 as SQIVND (reference sequence). This CDR3 has 13 residues. Deletions cut 5 bases from V and 8 bases from J, with 15 bases between. Here the CDR3 reads CASSPRGPGGYTF. In DNA, the CDR3 is TGTGCCAGTAGTCCGCGGGGCCCCGGAGGCTACACCTTC.

The chain employs TRBV10-3 and TRBJ2-1, with TRBD2 matching 10 bases. The CDR3 contains 15 residues. Germline CDR1 and CDR2: ENHRY and SYGVKD. The V gene end was trimmed by 3 bases and the J gene end by 10 bases; junction bases not matched to a gene: 9. The CDR3 nucleotides are TGTGCCATCAGTGACGGGACTAGCGATCTAGGCGAGCAGTTCTTC. Translated: CAISDGTSDLGEQFF.